A selection of T cell receptor beta chains follows, all from one sample in a study of cytomegalovirus exposure and HLA in healthy donors. The protocol was immunoSEQ multiplex PCR, while the TCRdb copy is restricted to in-frame clones and leaves out a portion. The sample shows approximately 180,000 clones, 70% to 85% of them seen only once. Sample: PBMCs. The receptors were gathered from an older woman in good health and CMV-seropositive. Each CDR3 is given with its conserved first and last residue. A D gene is named only where the DNA matches it firmly. Size is stated for part of the rows, as once, few or many counts, or as a class when the clone is expanded.

v_call	d_call	j_call	clone_size	cdr3_aa	cdr3_nt
TRBV29-1	TRBD2	TRBJ2-1	few	CSVGKREPQFF	TGCAGCGTTGGGAAGCGGGAGCCCCAGTTCTTC
TRBV6-6	TRBD2	TRBJ2-7	once	CASSYEETSGRVLYF	TGTGCCAGCAGTTACGAGGAGACTAGCGGGAGAGTACTGTACTTC
TRBV6-6	TRBD1	TRBJ1-1	NA	CASSPSGTGTEAFF	TGTGCCAGCAGTCCCTCCGGGACAGGCACTGAAGCTTTCTTT
TRBV7-2	NA	TRBJ2-3	NA	CASSYSIDTQYF	TGTGCCAGCAGCTATAGTATAGATACGCAGTATTTT
TRBV4-3	NA	TRBJ1-1	NA	CASSQLTNTEAFF	TGCGCCAGCAGCCAATTGACAAACACTGAAGCTTTCTTT
TRBV28	TRBD1	TRBJ2-3	NA	CASSSPTGKGTDTQYF	TGTGCCAGCAGTTCGCCGACAGGGAAGGGCACAGATACGCAGTATTTT
TRBV28	TRBD1	TRBJ2-4	NA	CASSPADRSTKNIQYF	TGTGCCAGCAGCCCTGCGGACAGGTCTACCAAAAACATTCAGTACTTC
TRBV6-1	NA	TRBJ2-5	NA	CASSEGSAAETQYF	TGTGCCAGCAGTGAAGGGTCAGCGGCAGAGACCCAGTACTTC
TRBV9	NA	TRBJ1-3	NA	CASSVVPGGNTIYF	TGTGCCAGCAGCGTAGTGCCAGGGGGAAACACCATATATTTT
TRBV4-1	TRBD1	TRBJ2-7	NA	CASDGTGYF	TGCGCCAGCGATGGGACAGGGTACTTC
TRBV27	TRBD2	TRBJ2-1	once	CASTSGGNNEQFF	TGTGCCAGCACTTCCGGGGGGAACAATGAGCAGTTCTTC
TRBV29-1	TRBD1	TRBJ2-2	NA	CSVDRGGNTGELFF	TGCAGCGTCGACAGGGGAGGGAACACCGGGGAGCTGTTTTTT
TRBV7-8	NA	TRBJ2-7	once	CASSLETGTSYEQYF	TGTGCCAGCAGCTTAGAGACAGGTACCTCCTACGAGCAGTACTTC
TRBV7-9	NA	TRBJ2-3	NA	CASSLGQGTQYF	TGTGCCAGCAGCTTAGGCCAGGGGACGCAGTATTTT
TRBV6-1	TRBD2	TRBJ2-4	NA	CASSERAGGPTKNIQYF	TGTGCCAGCAGTGAACGCGCGGGAGGGCCTACCAAAAACATTCAGTACTTC